These T cell receptor beta chains were read from a single sample in a study of STAT5B mutations in CD4+ large granular lymphocyte leukemia. The assay was immunoSEQ multiplex PCR, and TCRdb's table has in-frame clones only and misses some. Of 30,000 to 35,000 clones in the sample, about 85% are singletons; the top ten hold around 3.5%. Sequencing was done on a sample of CD4+ T cells from blood buffy coats. The source is a human donor in good health. Each CDR3 is given with its conserved first and last residue. The order of the fields is V gene, clone size, D gene, J gene, CDR3 protein, CDR3 DNA. D genes are given only for firm matches. Only part of the rows carry a size: once, few, many, or a class if the clone is expanded.

v_gene: TRBV7-2; abundance: -; d_gene: -; j_gene: TRBJ1-5; CDR3aa: CASSLVLAPNQPQHF; CDR3nt: TGTGCCAGCAGCTTAGTGTTGGCACCTAATCAGCCCCAGCATTTT
v_gene: TRBV15; abundance: -; d_gene: TRBD1; j_gene: TRBJ2-1; CDR3aa: CATSRGQGASEQFF; CDR3nt: TGTGCCACCAGCAGGGGACAGGGGGCAAGTGAGCAGTTCTTC
v_gene: TRBV5-3; abundance: -; d_gene: -; j_gene: TRBJ1-1; CDR3aa: CARSFLQGETEAFF; CDR3nt: TGTGCCAGAAGCTTTCTTCAGGGAGAAACTGAAGCTTTCTTT
v_gene: TRBV5-4; abundance: -; d_gene: TRBD2; j_gene: TRBJ2-7; CDR3aa: CASSTRLAGYYEQYF; CDR3nt: TGTGCCAGCAGCACCCGACTAGCGGGGTACTACGAGCAGTACTTC
v_gene: TRBV12-1; abundance: -; d_gene: -; j_gene: TRBJ2-7; CDR3aa: CASSIRSWRWFKQYF; CDR3nt: TGTGCCAGCAGCATTCGGTCCTGGCGGTGGTTCAAGCAGTACTTC
v_gene: TRBV9; abundance: once; d_gene: TRBD1; j_gene: TRBJ2-5; CDR3aa: CASSLDREETQYF; CDR3nt: TGTGCCAGCAGCTTGGACAGGGAAGAGACCCAGTACTTC
v_gene: TRBV15; abundance: -; d_gene: -; j_gene: TRBJ2-5; CDR3aa: CATSGGPKETQYF; CDR3nt: TGTGCCACCAGCGGGGGCCCTAAAGAGACCCAGTACTTC
v_gene: TRBV7-9; abundance: -; d_gene: TRBD2; j_gene: TRBJ2-1; CDR3aa: CASSPLGLADNEQFF; CDR3nt: TGTGCCAGCAGCCCCTTGGGACTAGCGGACAATGAGCAGTTCTTC
v_gene: TRBV5-5; abundance: -; d_gene: -; j_gene: TRBJ1-5; CDR3aa: CASSLGWSQPQHF; CDR3nt: TGTGCCAGCAGCTTGGGATGGTCTCAGCCCCAGCATTTT
v_gene: TRBV6-1; abundance: -; d_gene: -; j_gene: TRBJ2-3; CDR3aa: CASSEMRDTQYF; CDR3nt: TGTGCCAGCAGTGAAATGAGGGATACGCAGTATTTT
v_gene: TRBV6-5; abundance: -; d_gene: -; j_gene: TRBJ1-2; CDR3aa: CASSYLDGLYGYTF; CDR3nt: TGTGCCAGCAGTTACCTCGACGGACTCTATGGCTACACCTTC
v_gene: TRBV7-9; abundance: few; d_gene: TRBD1; j_gene: TRBJ2-5; CDR3aa: CASSLGGGTGQETQYF; CDR3nt: TGTGCCAGCAGCTTAGGTGGGGGGACAGGCCAAGAGACCCAGTACTTC
v_gene: TRBV14; abundance: -; d_gene: TRBD2; j_gene: TRBJ2-7; CDR3aa: CASSRQVRGRARSEQYF; CDR3nt: TGTGCCAGCAGCCGACAAGTGCGTGGGAGGGCCCGAAGCGAGCAGTACTTC
v_gene: TRBV4-3; abundance: -; d_gene: -; j_gene: TRBJ2-7; CDR3aa: CASSQGTADYEQYF; CDR3nt: TGCGCCAGCAGCCAAGGCACAGCGGACTACGAGCAGTACTTC
v_gene: TRBV29-1; abundance: -; d_gene: -; j_gene: TRBJ2-2; CDR3aa: CSVRLRGDGELFF; CDR3nt: TGCAGCGTTCGCCTTAGGGGAGACGGGGAGCTGTTTTTT
v_gene: TRBV9; abundance: -; d_gene: TRBD1; j_gene: TRBJ1-4; CDR3aa: CASSETGANEKLFF; CDR3nt: TGTGCCAGCAGCGAGACAGGGGCTAATGAAAAACTGTTTTTT
v_gene: TRBV11-2; abundance: -; d_gene: -; j_gene: TRBJ2-5; CDR3aa: CASSLDNQETQYF; CDR3nt: TGTGCCAGCAGCTTAGACAACCAAGAGACCCAGTACTTC